The 2 T cell receptor beta chains below come from one sample, sequenced in a study of blood T cell repertoires in COVID-19. TCRdb keeps only in-frame clones here, not all; method: immunoSEQ multiplex PCR. The data show some 80,000 clones, almost 90% seen once. Sequenced material: peripheral blood. These TCRs come from a human donor in a cohort sampled during active COVID-19.

The chain links TRBV5-4 to TRBJ2-6; 10 positions agree with TRBD2. The J segment lost 2 bases and the V segment lost 2 bases, leaving 4 bases of the junction unmatched. Germline V gene sequence: CDR1 SGHNT, CDR2 YYREEE (reference sequence). CDR3 length: 17 residues. The CDR3 nucleotides read TGTGCCAGCAGCTTAAGCGGGGGGGCTACTGGGGCCAACGTCCTGACTTTC. It specifies CASSLSGGATGANVLTF.

For the CDR3, the DNA is TGTGCCAGCAGTGAGGACCCGGGACTAGCGGGACTCGCAGATACGCAGTATTTT. Translated: CASSEDPGLAGLADTQYF. The chain has TRBV11-2 and TRBJ2-3; 13 bases align to TRBD2. The V and J ends lost 6 bases and 4 bases, in that order; junction bases with no gene match: 13. This CDR3 is 18 amino acids long. Germline assignment: CDR1 SGHAT and CDR2 FQNNGV.